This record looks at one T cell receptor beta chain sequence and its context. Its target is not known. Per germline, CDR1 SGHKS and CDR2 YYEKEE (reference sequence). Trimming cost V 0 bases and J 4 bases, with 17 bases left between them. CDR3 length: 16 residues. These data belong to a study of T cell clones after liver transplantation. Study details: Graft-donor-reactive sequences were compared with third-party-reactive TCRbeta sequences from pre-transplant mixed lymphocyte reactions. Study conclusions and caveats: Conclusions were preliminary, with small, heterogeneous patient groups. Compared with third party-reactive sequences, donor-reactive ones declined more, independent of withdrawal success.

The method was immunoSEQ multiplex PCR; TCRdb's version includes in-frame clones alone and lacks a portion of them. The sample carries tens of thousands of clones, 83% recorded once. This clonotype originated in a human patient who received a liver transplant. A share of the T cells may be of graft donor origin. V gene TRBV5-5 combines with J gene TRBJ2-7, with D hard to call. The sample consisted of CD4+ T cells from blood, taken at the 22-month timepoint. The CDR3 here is CASSLDIGRRDYEQYF. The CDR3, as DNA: TGTGCCAGCAGCTTGGATATAGGTCGAAGGGATTACGAGCAGTACTTC. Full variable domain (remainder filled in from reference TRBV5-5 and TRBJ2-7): DAGVTQSPTHLIKTRGQQVTLRCSPISGHKSVSWYQQVLGQGPQFIFQYYEKEERGRGNFPDRFSARQFPNYSSELNVNALLLGDSALYLCASSLDIGRRDYEQYFGPGTRLTVT.